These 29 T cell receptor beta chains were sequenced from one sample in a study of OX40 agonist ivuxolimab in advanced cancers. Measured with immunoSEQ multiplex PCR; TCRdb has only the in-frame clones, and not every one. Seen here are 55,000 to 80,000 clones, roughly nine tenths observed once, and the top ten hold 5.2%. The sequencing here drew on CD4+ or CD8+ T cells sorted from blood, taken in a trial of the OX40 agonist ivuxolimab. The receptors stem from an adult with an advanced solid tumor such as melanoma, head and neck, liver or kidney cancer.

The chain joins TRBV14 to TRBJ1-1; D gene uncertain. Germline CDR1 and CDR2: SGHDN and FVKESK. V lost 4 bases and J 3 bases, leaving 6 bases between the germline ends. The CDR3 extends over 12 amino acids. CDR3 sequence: CASSRRDTEAFF. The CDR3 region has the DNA TGTGCCAGCAGCCGCCGCGACACTGAAGCTTTCTTT.

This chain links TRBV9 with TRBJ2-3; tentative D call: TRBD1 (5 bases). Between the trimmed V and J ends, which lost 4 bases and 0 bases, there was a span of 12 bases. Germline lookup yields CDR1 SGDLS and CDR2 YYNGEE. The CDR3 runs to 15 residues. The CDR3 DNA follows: TGTGCCAGCAGCATAGACAGCCCCAGCACAGATACGCAGTATTTT. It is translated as CASSIDSPSTDTQYF. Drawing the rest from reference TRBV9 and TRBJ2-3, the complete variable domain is DSGVTQTPKHLITATGQRVTLRCSPRSGDLSVYWYQQSLDQGLQFLIQYYNGEERAKGNILERFSAQQFPDLHSELNLSSLELGDSALYFCASSIDSPSTDTQYFGPGTRLTVL.

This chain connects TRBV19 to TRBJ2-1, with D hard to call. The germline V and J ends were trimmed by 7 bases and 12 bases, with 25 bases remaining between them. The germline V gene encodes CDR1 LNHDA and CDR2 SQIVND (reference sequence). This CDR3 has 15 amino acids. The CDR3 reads CASTVYSQSGLRQFF. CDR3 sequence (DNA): TGTGCCAGTACAGTTTACAGTCAGTCTGGCCTTCGGCAGTTCTTC.

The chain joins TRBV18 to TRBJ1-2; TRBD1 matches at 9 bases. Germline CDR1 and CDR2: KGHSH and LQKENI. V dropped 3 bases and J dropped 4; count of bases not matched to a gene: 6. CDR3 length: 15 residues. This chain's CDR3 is CASSPGQGILYGYTF. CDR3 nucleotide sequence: TGTGCCAGCTCACCGGGACAGGGAATCCTCTATGGCTACACCTTC.

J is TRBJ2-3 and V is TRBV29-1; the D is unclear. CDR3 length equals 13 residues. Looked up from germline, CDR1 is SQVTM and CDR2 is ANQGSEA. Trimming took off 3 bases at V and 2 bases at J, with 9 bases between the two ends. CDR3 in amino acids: CSVESGNTDTQYF. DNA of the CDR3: TGCAGCGTTGAGTCAGGTAACACAGATACGCAGTATTTT.

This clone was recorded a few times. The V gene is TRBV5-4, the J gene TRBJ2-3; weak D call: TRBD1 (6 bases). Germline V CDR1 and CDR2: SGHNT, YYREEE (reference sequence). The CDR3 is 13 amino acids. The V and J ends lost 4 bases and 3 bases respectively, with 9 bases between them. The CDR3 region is CASSATGTDTQYF. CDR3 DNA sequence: TGTGCCAGCAGCGCAACAGGGACAGATACGCAGTATTTT.

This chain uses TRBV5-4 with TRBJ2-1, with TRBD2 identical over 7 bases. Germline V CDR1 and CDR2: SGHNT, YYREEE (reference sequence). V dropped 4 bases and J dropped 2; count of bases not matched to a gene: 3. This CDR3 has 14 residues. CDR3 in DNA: TGTGCCAGCAGCACACGGGGGGCCTACAATGAGCAGTTCTTC. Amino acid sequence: CASSTRGAYNEQFF.

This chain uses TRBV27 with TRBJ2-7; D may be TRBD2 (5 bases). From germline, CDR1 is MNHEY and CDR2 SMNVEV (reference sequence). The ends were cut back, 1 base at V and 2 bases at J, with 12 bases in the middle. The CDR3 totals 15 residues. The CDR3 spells CASSLLGSATYEQYF. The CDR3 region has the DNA TGTGCCAGCAGTTTATTAGGGAGTGCGACCTACGAGCAGTACTTC.

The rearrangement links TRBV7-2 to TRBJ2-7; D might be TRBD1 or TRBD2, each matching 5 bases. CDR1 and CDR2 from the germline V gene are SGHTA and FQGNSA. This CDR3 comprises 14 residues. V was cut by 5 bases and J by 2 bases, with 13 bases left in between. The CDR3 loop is CASSPTTGPYEQYF. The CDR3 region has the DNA TGTGCCAGCAGCCCCACGACGGGACCCTACGAGCAGTACTTC.

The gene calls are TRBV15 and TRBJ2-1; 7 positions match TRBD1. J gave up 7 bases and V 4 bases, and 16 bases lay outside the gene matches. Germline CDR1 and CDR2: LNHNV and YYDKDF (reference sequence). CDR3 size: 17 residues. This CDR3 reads CATSTAKNRGVRNEQFF. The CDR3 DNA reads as TGTGCCACCAGCACTGCGAAAAACAGGGGCGTCCGAAATGAGCAGTTCTTC.

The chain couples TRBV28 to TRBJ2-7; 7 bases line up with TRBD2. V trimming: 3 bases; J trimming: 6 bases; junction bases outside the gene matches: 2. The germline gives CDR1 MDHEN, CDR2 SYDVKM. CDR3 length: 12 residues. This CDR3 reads CASSLPGGEQYF. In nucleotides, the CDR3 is TGTGCCAGCAGTTTGCCGGGGGGCGAGCAGTACTTC.

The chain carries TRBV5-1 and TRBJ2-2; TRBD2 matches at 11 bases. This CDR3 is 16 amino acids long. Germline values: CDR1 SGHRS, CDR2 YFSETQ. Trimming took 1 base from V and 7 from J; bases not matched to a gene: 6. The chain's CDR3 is CASSLLSGRAGGELFF. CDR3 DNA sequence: TGCGCCAGCAGCTTGCTTAGCGGGAGGGCCGGCGGGGAGCTGTTTTTT.

CDR3 DNA: TGTGCCAGCAGCTCCGCCTGGCAGGAGCAGTTCTTC. This sequence encodes CASSSAWQEQFF. This sequence joins TRBV11-2 and TRBJ2-1; no definite D call. The germline V and J ends were trimmed by 4 bases and 10 bases, with 11 bases remaining between them. The CDR3 contains 12 residues. Germline V gene data show CDR1 as SGHAT and CDR2 as FQNNGV.

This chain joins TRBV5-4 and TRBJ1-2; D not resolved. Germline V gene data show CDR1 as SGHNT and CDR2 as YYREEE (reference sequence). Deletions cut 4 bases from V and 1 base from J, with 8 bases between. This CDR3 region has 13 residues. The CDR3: CASSPDVNYGYTF. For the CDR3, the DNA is TGTGCCAGCAGCCCGGACGTTAACTATGGCTACACCTTC.

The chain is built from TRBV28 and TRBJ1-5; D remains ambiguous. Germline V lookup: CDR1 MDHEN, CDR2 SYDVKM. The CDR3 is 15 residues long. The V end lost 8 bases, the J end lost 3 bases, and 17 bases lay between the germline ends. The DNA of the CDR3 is TGTGCCAGCTCCCGGTCCCAGGTCCCCAATCAGCCCCAGCATTTT. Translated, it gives CASSRSQVPNQPQHF.

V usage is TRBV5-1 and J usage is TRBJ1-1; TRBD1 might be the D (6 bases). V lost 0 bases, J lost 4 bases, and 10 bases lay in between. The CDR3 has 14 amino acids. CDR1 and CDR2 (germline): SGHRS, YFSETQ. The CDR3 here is CASSLEGGTTEAFF. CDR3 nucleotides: TGCGCCAGCAGCTTGGAGGGGGGGACCACTGAAGCTTTCTTT.

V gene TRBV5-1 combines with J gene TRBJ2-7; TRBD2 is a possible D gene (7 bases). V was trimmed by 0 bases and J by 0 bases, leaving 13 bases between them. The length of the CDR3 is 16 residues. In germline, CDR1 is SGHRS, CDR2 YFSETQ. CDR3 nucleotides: TGCGCCAGCAGCTTGGGGGGGGGCGGTAGCTCCTACGAGCAGTACTTC. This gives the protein CASSLGGGGSSYEQYF.

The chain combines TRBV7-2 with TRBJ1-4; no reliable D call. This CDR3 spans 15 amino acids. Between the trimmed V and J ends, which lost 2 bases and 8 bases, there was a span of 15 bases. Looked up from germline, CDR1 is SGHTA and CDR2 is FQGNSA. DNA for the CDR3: TGTGCCAGCAGCTTAAACGGGTTGAAAGGGGAAAAACTGTTTTTT. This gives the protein CASSLNGLKGEKLFF.

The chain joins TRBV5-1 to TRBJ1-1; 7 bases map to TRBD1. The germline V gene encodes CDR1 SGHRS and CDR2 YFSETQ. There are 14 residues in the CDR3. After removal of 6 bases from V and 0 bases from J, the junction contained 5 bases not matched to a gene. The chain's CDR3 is CASTMGQLNTEAFF. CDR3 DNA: TGCGCCAGCACCATGGGACAGCTGAACACTGAAGCTTTCTTT.

CDR3 sequence reads: CASSEGGMGGANEQFF. DNA for the CDR3: TGTGCCAGCAGTGAAGGAGGAATGGGGGGTGCAAATGAGCAGTTCTTC. This chain links TRBV2 with TRBJ2-1; the D gene is possibly TRBD2 (6 bases). The V and J ends lost 1 base and 7 bases respectively, with 17 bases between them. Per germline, CDR1 SNHLY and CDR2 FYNNEI. The CDR3 is made up of 16 amino acids.

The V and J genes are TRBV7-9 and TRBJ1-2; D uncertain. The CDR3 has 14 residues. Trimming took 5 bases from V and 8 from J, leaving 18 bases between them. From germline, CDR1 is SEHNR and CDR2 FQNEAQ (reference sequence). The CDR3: CASSLDGGSYGYTF. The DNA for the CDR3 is TGTGCCAGCAGCCTAGATGGAGGGTCCTACGGCTACACCTTC.

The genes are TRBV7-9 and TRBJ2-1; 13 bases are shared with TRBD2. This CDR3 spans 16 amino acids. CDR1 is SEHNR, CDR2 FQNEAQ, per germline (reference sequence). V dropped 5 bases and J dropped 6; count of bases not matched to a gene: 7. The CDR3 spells CASSPARTSGSNEQFF. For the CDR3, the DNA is TGTGCCAGCAGCCCCGCCCGGACTAGCGGGAGCAATGAGCAGTTCTTC.

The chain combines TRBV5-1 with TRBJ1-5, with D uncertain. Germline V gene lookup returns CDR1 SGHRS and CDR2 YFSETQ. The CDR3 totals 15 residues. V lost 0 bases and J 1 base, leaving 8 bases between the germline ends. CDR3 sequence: CASSLGGDSNQPQHF. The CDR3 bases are TGCGCCAGCAGCTTGGGGGGTGACAGCAATCAGCCCCAGCATTTT.

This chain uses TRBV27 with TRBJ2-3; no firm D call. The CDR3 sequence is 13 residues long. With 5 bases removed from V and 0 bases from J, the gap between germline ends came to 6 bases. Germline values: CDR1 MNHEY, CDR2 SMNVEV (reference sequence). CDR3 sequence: CASSTHSTDTQYF. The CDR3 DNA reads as TGTGCCAGCAGTACCCATAGCACAGATACGCAGTATTTT.

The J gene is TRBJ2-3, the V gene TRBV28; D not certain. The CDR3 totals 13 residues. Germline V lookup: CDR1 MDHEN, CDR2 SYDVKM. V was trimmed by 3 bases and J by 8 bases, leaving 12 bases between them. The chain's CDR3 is CASSFLPLGTQYF. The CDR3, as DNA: TGTGCCAGCAGTTTCCTACCCCTAGGTACGCAGTATTTT.

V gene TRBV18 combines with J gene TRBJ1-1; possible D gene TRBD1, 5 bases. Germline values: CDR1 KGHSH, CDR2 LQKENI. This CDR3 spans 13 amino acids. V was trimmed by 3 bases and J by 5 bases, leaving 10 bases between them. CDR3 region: CASSPLGGTEAFF. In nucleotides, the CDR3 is TGTGCCAGCTCACCGCTGGGGGGTACTGAAGCTTTCTTT.

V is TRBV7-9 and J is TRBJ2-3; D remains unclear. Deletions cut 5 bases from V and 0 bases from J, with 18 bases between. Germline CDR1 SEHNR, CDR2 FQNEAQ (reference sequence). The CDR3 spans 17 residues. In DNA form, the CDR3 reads TGTGCCAGCAGCCCCGACCGGGCTATTTCTAGCACAGATACGCAGTATTTT. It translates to CASSPDRAISSTDTQYF.

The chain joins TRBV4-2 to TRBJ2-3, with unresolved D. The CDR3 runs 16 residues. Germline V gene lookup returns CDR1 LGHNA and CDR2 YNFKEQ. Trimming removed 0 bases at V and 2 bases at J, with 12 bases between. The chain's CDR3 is CASSQDLAVFTDTQYF. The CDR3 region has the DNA TGTGCCAGCAGCCAAGATTTGGCGGTTTTCACAGATACGCAGTATTTT.

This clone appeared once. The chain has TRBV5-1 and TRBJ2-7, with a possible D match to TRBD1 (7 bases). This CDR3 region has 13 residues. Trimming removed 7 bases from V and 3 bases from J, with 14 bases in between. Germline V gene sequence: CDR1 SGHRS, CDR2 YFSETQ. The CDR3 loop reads CASAGTAYYEQYF. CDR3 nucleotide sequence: TGCGCCAGCGCGGGGACAGCATACTACGAGCAGTACTTC. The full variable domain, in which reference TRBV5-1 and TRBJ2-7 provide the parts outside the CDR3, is KAGVTQTPRYLIKTRGQQVTLSCSPISGHRSVSWYQQTPGQGLQFLFEYFSETQRNKGNFPGRFSGRQFSNSRSEMNVSTLELGDSALYLCASAGTAYYEQYFGPGTRLTVT.